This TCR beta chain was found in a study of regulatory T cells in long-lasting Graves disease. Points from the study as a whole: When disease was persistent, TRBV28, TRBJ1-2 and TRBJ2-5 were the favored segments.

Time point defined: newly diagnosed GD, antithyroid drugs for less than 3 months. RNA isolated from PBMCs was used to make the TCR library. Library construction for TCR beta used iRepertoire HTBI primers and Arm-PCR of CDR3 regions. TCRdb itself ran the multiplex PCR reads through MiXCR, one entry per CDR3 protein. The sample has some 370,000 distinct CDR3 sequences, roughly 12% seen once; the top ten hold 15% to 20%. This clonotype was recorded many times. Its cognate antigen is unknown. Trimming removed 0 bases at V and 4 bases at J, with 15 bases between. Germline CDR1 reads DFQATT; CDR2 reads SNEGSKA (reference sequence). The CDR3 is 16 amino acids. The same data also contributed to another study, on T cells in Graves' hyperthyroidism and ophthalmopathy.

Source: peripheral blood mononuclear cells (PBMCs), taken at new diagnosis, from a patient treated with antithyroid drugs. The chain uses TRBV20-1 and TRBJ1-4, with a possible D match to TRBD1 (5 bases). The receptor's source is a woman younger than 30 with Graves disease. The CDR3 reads CSARDLAADSNEKLFF. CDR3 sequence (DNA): TGCAGTGCTAGAGATCTGGCGGCAGACAGTAATGAAAAACTGTTTTTT.